This T cell receptor (beta chain) originates from a study of blood T cell repertoires in COVID-19. Sequencing used immunoSEQ multiplex PCR; TCRdb keeps in-frame clones, though not all of them. The sample records some 16,000 clones, more than 85% being singletons. The CDR3 runs to 15 residues. The germline gives CDR1 SGHNT, CDR2 YYREEE (reference sequence). The ends were cut back, 0 bases at V and 3 bases at J, with 12 bases in the middle. Sequenced material: peripheral blood. The sequence derives from a human donor in a cohort sampled during active COVID-19. The chain employs TRBV5-4 and TRBJ2-5; tentative D call: TRBD2 (5 bases). The CDR3 protein is CASSLVPAVEETQYF. CDR3 in DNA: TGTGCCAGCAGCTTGGTTCCAGCGGTGGAAGAGACCCAGTACTTC. The complete variable domain, with remaining parts taken from reference TRBV5-4 and TRBJ2-5, reads ETGVTQSPTHLIKTRGQQVTLRCSSQSGHNTVSWYQQALGQGPQFIFQYYREEENGRGNFPPRFSGLQFPNYSSELNVNALELDDSALYLCASSLVPAVEETQYFGPGTRLLVL.